Sequencing of this TCR beta chain was carried out in a study of blood T cell repertoires in COVID-19. At the level of the study: Samples came from the United States, Italy and Spain, spanning acute and convalescent COVID-19. Sources were T cells, B-cell-depleted T cells, or PBMCs; the material itself was cDNA or gDNA.

Per the authors' pipeline: Reference gene primer amplification yielded estimated nucleated cell counts. Produced via immunoSEQ multiplex PCR; TCRdb's table is partial and in-frame only. V, J and clone size are those of that table, while D and trimming were read from the DNA. The sample lists about 410,000 clones; 89% were seen once. This CDR3 is 16 amino acids long. Trimming took off 6 bases at V and 7 bases at J, with 24 bases between the two ends. Germline assignment: CDR1 MNHEY and CDR2 SMNVEV (reference sequence). Specimen: peripheral blood. The chain employs TRBV27 and TRBJ2-5; D perhaps matches TRBD2 (7 bases). The clonotype was recovered from a woman in her thirties or forties with COVID-19, enrolled during active disease. The CDR3 loop reads CASSDISRLGGVTQYF. The CDR3 DNA is TGTGCCAGCAGCGACATTTCGAGACTAGGGGGGGTGACCCAGTACTTC.